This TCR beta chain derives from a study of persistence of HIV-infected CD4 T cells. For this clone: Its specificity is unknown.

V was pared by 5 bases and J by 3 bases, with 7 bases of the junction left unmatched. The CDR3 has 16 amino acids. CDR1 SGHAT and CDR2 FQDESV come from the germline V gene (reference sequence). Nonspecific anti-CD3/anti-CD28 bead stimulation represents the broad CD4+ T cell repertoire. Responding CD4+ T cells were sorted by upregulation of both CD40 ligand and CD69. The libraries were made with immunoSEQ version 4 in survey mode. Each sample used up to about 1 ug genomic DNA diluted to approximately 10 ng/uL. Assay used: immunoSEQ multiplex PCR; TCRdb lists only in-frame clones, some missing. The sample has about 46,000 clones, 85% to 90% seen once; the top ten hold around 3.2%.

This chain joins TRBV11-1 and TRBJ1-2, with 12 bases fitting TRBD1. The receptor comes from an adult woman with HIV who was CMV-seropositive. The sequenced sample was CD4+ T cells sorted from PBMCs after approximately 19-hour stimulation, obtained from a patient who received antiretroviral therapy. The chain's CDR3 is CASSVGTGGAHYGYTF. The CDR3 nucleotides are TGTGCCAGCAGCGTCGGGACAGGGGGCGCGCACTATGGCTACACCTTC. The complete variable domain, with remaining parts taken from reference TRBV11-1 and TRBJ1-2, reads EAEVAQSPRYKITEKSQAVAFWCDPISGHATLYWYRQILGQGPELLVQFQDESVVDDSQLPKDRFSAERLKGVDSTLKIQPAELGDSAMYLCASSVGTGGAHYGYTFGSGTRLTVV.